This TCR beta chain came from a study of blood T cell repertoires in COVID-19 (dated by TCRdb to about 2020). With respect to the entire study: Collaborator samples came from the United States, Italy and Spain and covered acute and convalescent phases of COVID-19. The material from the prospective study consisted of cDNA or gDNA derived from T cells, B-cell-depleted T cells, or PBMCs. Subjects who had been exposed to COVID-19, were actively infected with it, or had recovered from it provided the deeply sampled blood TCRbeta repertoires that made up the dataset. The repertoires were released in a freely available public database intended as a resource for research on the immune response to SARS-CoV-2. Samples came from the ongoing ImmuneRACE study (first 160 participants) plus 1,254 subjects from 6 global collaborators. The sample metadata nearly always contained a de-identified subject ID, COVID-19 status, age in years and sex. HLA class I and class II types, where available, came from metadata supplied by the sample provider rather than from assay-based typing. The paper's findings and limits, for the study overall: The quantity of clinical and demographic metadata differed by source and by participant and was supplied without curation.

The CDR3 measures 14 amino acids from cysteine to phenylalanine. CDR3 DNA only is kept here, 42 bases in frame from base 1. Via the germline V gene (reference sequence), CDR1 is LNHDA and CDR2 SQIVND. Between the V and J ends, shortened by 3 bases and 2 bases respectively, the junction contains 10 bases. TCRbeta CDR3 regions were amplified from genomic DNA using the immunoSEQ Assay, a bias-controlled multiplex PCR. Processing in the source paper ran as follows. The number of nucleated cells in each sample was estimated by amplification of reference gene primers within the assay. To quantify the absolute abundance of each unique TCRbeta CDR3 rearrangement, sequence reads were collapsed and filtered. For each sample, productive Simpson clonality was calculated as the square root of Simpson's diversity index over productive rearrangements. Held by TCRdb, this immuneACCESS table contains in-frame sequences only and omits some clones. Under half of the omission traces to an unresolved V gene where checked; the cause of the rest is unknown. V and J calls and clone size follow that table, whereas D and trimming were derived from the DNA. The sample table lists around 100,000 clones, 70% to 90% of them with a count of one. The ten largest make up 3% to 4.5% of the sample.

Each collaborating institution followed its own protocols to collect whole blood in K2EDTA tubes. Collaborator samples were shipped for TCRbeta analysis as frozen whole blood, isolated PBMCs, or DNA extracted from either sample type. This clone was observed once. The clone's antigen remains unknown. There are no base qualities to consult, and no much larger clone falls within one base. Recombination connected TRBV19 to TRBJ1-1, and possibly TRBD1, on 5 matching bases. The receptor was derived from a woman aged 55-75 years with acute or convalescent COVID-19. Sequences were obtained from peripheral blood. CDR3 sequence: CASSIGGSNTEAFF. The bases read TGTGCCAGTAGTATTGGGGGGTCTAACACTGAAGCTTTCTTT.